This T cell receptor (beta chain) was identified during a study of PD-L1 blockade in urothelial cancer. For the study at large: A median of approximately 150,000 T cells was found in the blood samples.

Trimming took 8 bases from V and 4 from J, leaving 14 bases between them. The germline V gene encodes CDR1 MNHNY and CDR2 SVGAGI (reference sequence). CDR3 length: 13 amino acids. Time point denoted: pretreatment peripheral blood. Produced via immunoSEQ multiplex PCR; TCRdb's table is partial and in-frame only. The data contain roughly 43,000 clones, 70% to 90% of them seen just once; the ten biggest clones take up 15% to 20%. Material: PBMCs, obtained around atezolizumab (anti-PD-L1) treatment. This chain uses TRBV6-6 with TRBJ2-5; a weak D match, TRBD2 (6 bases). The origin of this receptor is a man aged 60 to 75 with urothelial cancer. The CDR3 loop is CASGWRARETQYF. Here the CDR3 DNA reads TGTGCCAGCGGCTGGAGGGCCCGAGAGACCCAGTACTTC.